The TCR beta chain described here comes from a study of T-cell memory formation after mild COVID-19. Study-wide findings and caveats: Mainly CM and EM harbored the contracting CD4+ clones; mainly EMRA harbored the CD8+ ones.

TCRdb itself ran the 5' RACE reads through MiXCR, one entry per CDR3 protein. The sample contains hundreds of thousands of distinct CDR3 sequences, under 25% of which appear only once. The CDR3 is made up of 14 amino acids. J was trimmed by 2 bases and V by 6 bases; bases with no gene match: 3. Germline V CDR1 and CDR2: DFQATT, SNEGSKA (reference sequence). About this clonotype itself: What it recognizes is unknown.

The V gene is TRBV20-1, the J gene TRBJ2-1, with TRBD2 matching 11 bases. Sequencing was carried out using PBMCs or a T cell subset sorted from them (not recorded which). The TCR sequence derives from an adult woman who had mild COVID-19 (a few samples of this study predate the infection). Cell type and time point are not known. CDR3 sequence reads: CSALGLAAYNEQFF. CDR3 bases: TGCAGTGCATTGGGACTAGCGGCCTACAATGAGCAGTTCTTC.